The present T cell receptor beta chain was sequenced within a study of cytomegalovirus exposure and HLA in healthy donors. CDR1 and CDR2 from the germline V gene are KGHSH and LQKENI. The CDR3 runs to 18 residues. The ends lost 3 bases at V and 2 bases at J; junction bases unmatched: 3. The PCR used 60 Vbeta and 13 Jbeta primers. TCRdb keeps only in-frame clones here, not all; method: immunoSEQ multiplex PCR. The data contain about 150,000 clones, 82% of them singletons. Sequencing was performed on PBMCs. The clonotype was recovered from a male donor in good health and CMV-seronegative. The chain links TRBV18 to TRBJ2-6; TRBD2 aligns across 14 bases. The CDR3 loop reads CASSPQGLAGAGANVLTF. The CDR3 DNA is TGTGCCAGCTCACCTCAGGGACTAGCGGGAGCTGGGGCCAACGTCCTGACTTTC.